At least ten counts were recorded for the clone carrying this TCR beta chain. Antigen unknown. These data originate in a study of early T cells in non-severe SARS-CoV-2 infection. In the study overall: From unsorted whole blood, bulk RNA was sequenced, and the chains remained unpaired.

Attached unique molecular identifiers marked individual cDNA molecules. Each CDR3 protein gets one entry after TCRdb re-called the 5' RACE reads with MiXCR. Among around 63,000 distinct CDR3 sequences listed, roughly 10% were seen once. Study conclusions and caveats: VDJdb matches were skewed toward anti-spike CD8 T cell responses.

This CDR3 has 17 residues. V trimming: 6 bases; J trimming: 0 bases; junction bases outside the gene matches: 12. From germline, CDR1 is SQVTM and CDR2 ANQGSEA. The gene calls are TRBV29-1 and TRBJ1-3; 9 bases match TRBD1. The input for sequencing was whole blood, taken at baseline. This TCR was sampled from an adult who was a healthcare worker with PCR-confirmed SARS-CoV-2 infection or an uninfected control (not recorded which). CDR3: CSVGQGSLTSSGNTIYF. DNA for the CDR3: TGCAGCGTGGGACAGGGTAGTTTAACGAGCTCTGGAAACACCATATATTTT.